Below are 5 T cell receptor beta chains sequenced from a single sample in a study of blood T cell repertoires in COVID-19 (dated by TCRdb to 2019 to 2021). The library was prepared using the immunoSEQ multiplex PCR assay. TCRdb took over this immuneACCESS table, retaining in-frame rearrangements with V and J assigned. Such tables are incomplete; in checked studies, under half of the missing clones stem from an unresolved V gene, and the remainder is unexplained. The sample table contains approximately 110,000 clones; only one count was recorded for roughly 85% of them. The ten largest clones add up to 2% to 2.5% of the sample. Material for sequencing was peripheral blood. Source of these receptors: a human donor in a cohort sampled during active COVID-19.

The chain uses TRBV6-5 and TRBJ2-2, with TRBD2 as a possible D gene (6 bases). Looked up from germline, CDR1 is MNHEY and CDR2 is SVGAGI. The CDR3 is 14 residues long. V was shortened by 8 bases and J by 5 bases, with 15 bases between the two germline ends. The CDR3 DNA sequence: TGTGCCAGCGGAGGTGGAGGGGTAACCGGGGAGCTGTTTTTT. Amino acids: CASGGGGVTGELFF.

The chain recombines TRBV5-1 with TRBJ2-5; maybe TRBD2 (6 bases). The CDR3 has 16 residues. Germline values: CDR1 SGHRS, CDR2 YFSETQ. V lost 4 bases, J lost 4 bases, and 20 bases lay in between. The CDR3 loop reads CASSTGGGWSGETQYF. The CDR3 bases are TGCGCCAGCAGCACTGGTGGAGGGTGGTCCGGAGAGACCCAGTACTTC.

The chain employs TRBV30 and TRBJ2-1; D is perhaps TRBD1 (5 bases). CDR1 and CDR2 from the germline V gene are GTSNPN and SVGIG (reference sequence). The CDR3 loop spans 13 amino acids. Trimming took 3 bases from V and 9 from J, leaving 15 bases between them. CDR3 bases: TGTGCCTGGAGGGTAGACGGAAGGGGTGAGCAGTTCTTC. Its protein is CAWRVDGRGEQFF.

The chain couples TRBV6-5 to TRBJ1-2; 7 bases match TRBD1. V dropped 9 bases and J dropped 0; count of bases not matched to a gene: 7. The germline gives CDR1 MNHEY, CDR2 SVGAGI. This CDR3 is built from 14 residues. DNA of the CDR3: TGTGCCAGTCAAAGGGGACAGACTAACTATGGCTACACCTTC. Translating gives CASQRGQTNYGYTF.

The chain is built from TRBV6-5 and TRBJ1-2; unclear D gene. Germline CDR1 is MNHEY and CDR2 is SVGAGI. CDR3 size: 15 residues. V lost 7 bases, J lost 0 bases, and 15 bases lay in between. The CDR3, as DNA: TGTGCCAGCACCCAATCCTACCCCGCTAACTATGGCTACACCTTC. Translated: CASTQSYPANYGYTF.